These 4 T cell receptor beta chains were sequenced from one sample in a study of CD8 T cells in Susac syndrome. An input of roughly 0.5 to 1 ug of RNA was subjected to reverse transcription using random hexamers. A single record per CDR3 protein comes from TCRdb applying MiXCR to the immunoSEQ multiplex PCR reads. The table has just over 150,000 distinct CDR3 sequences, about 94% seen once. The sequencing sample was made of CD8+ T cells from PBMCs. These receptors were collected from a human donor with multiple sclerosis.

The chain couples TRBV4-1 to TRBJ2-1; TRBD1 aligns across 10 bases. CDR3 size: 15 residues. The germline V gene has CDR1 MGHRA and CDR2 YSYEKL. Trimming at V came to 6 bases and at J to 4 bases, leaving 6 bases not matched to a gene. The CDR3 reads CASRAGTGVYNEQFF. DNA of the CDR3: TGCGCCAGCAGAGCCGGGACAGGGGTTTACAATGAGCAGTTCTTC.

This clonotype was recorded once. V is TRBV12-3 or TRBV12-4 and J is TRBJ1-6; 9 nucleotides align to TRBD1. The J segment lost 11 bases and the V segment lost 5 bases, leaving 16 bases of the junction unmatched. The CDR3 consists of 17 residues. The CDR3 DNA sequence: TGTGCCAGCAGTCGGACAGGGGAGGTCGAGGCCGTTGCACCCCTCCACTTT. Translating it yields CASSRTGEVEAVAPLHF.

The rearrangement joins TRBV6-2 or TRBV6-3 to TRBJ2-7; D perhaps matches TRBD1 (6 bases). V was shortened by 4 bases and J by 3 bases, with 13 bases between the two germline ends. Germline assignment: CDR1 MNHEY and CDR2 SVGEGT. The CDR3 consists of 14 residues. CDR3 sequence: CASSWTVQDYEQYF. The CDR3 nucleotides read TGTGCCAGCAGTTGGACAGTCCAAGACTACGAGCAGTACTTC.

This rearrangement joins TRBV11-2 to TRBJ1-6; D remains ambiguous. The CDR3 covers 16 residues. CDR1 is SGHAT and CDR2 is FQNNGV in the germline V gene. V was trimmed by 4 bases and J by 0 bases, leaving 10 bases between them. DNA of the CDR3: TGTGCCAGCAGCTCTCAGTTGAGCTCCTATAATTCACCCCTCCACTTT. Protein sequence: CASSSQLSSYNSPLHF.